Below, one T cell receptor (beta chain) is given with its context. Its antigen is not identified. The sample originates from a study of cytomegalovirus exposure and HLA in healthy donors. The study's findings and limits: According to the study, 160 or so TCR beta chains were cytomegalovirus-associated. The authors assumed roughly uniform sequencing depth across donors for presence/absence analyses. A later examination showed that TCR association rates differed by HLA locus, with DRB1 most and HLA-C fewest.

Per the germline V gene, CDR1 is LGHNA and CDR2 is YSLEER. This CDR3 spans 15 amino acids. V dropped 0 bases and J dropped 4 bases, with 12 bases sitting between them. Primers for the PCR totalled 60 Vbeta and 13 Jbeta. Repertoires were generated with immunoSEQ multiplex PCR, while TCRdb's copy carries only in-frame clones and drops some. This sample carries about 170,000 clones, 77% of them seen once, and the ten largest clones take less than 1.5%. Material: PBMCs. The TCR was taken from a woman between 25 and 40 years old in good health and CMV-seropositive. This chain links TRBV4-3 with TRBJ1-2; TRBD1 is a possible D gene (6 bases). The CDR3 sequence is CASSQDRGGVYGYTF. In DNA form, the CDR3 reads TGCGCCAGCAGCCAAGATCGTGGGGGCGTCTATGGCTACACCTTC.